A selection of T cell receptor beta chains follows, all from one sample in a study of cytomegalovirus exposure and HLA in healthy donors. TCRdb keeps only in-frame clones here, not all; method: immunoSEQ multiplex PCR. Of about 100,000 clones in the sample, around three quarters were seen once. Material for sequencing was PBMCs. The receptors here all came from a man between 35 and 55 years old in good health and CMV-seronegative. The CDR3 runs from the conserved cysteine through the conserved F or W. The D gene is left open where the match is weak. Rows give clone size only sometimes, using once, few, many, or a class for an expanded clone.

j_gene: TRBJ2-2
v_gene: TRBV28
abundance: .
d_gene: TRBD2
CDR3nt: TGTGCCAGCAGTTTTCGGGGGCTAGCGGGGGGGTCGAACACCGGGGAGCTGTTTTTT
CDR3aa: CASSFRGLAGGSNTGELFF

j_gene: TRBJ2-3
v_gene: TRBV20-1
abundance: few
d_gene: .
CDR3nt: TGCAGTGCTAGACCAACAGATACGCAGTATTTT
CDR3aa: CSARPTDTQYF

j_gene: TRBJ1-2
v_gene: TRBV10-1
abundance: .
d_gene: TRBD1
CDR3nt: TGCGCCAGCAGTGAGTCGGGCCAGGGGGCATCTGGCTACACCTTC
CDR3aa: CASSESGQGASGYTF

j_gene: TRBJ1-2
v_gene: TRBV2
abundance: few
d_gene: .
CDR3nt: TGTGCCAGCACCGCGGGGGGCGCTTCTGGCTACACCTTC
CDR3aa: CASTAGGASGYTF

j_gene: TRBJ1-1
v_gene: TRBV6-5
abundance: .
d_gene: .
CDR3nt: TGTGCCAGCAGTTGGTCGGGGAAAACTGAAGCTTTCTTT
CDR3aa: CASSWSGKTEAFF

j_gene: TRBJ2-5
v_gene: TRBV6-1
abundance: few
d_gene: TRBD1
CDR3nt: TGTGCCAGCAGTGCCGGGACAGGGTCGCGAGAGACCCAGTACTTC
CDR3aa: CASSAGTGSRETQYF

j_gene: TRBJ1-2
v_gene: TRBV4-2
abundance: .
d_gene: .
CDR3nt: TGTGCCAGCAGCCAGTTTCTCGGGGACACAAACTATGGCTACACCTTC
CDR3aa: CASSQFLGDTNYGYTF

j_gene: TRBJ1-3
v_gene: TRBV6-1
abundance: few
d_gene: .
CDR3nt: TGTGCCAGCAGTGATGGGAGTTCATCTGGAAACACCATATATTTT
CDR3aa: CASSDGSSSGNTIYF

j_gene: TRBJ2-6
v_gene: TRBV28
abundance: .
d_gene: .
CDR3nt: TGTGCCAGCAGCCTATCTGGGGCCAACGTCCTGACTTTC
CDR3aa: CASSLSGANVLTF

j_gene: TRBJ1-2
v_gene: TRBV19
abundance: once
d_gene: TRBD1
CDR3nt: TGTGCCAGTAGTACGACAGGGCTCCTGGATGGCTACACCTTC
CDR3aa: CASSTTGLLDGYTF

j_gene: TRBJ1-6
v_gene: TRBV6-1
abundance: .
d_gene: .
CDR3nt: TGTGCCAGCAACTCAGGGATGGGTTCACCCCTCCACTTT
CDR3aa: CASNSGMGSPLHF

j_gene: TRBJ2-3
v_gene: TRBV28
abundance: .
d_gene: TRBD1
CDR3nt: TGTGCCAGCAGTTTAACACCTAGGGAACAGGGGAAGGTCTACACAGATACGCAGTATTTT
CDR3aa: CASSLTPREQGKVYTDTQYF

j_gene: TRBJ2-2
v_gene: TRBV6-1
abundance: few
d_gene: TRBD2
CDR3nt: TGTGCCAGCAGTGAAATGTCGGGGGGGGGCCGGTCCGGGGAGCTGTTTTTT
CDR3aa: CASSEMSGGGRSGELFF

j_gene: TRBJ2-1
v_gene: TRBV4-2
abundance: .
d_gene: .
CDR3nt: TGTGCCAGCAGCCAAGATACTAGCCTGAATGAGCAGTTCTTC
CDR3aa: CASSQDTSLNEQFF

j_gene: TRBJ1-2
v_gene: TRBV14
abundance: .
d_gene: .
CDR3nt: TGTGCCAGCAGCCAAGGGGGCGGTTTAGAGGACTACACCTTC
CDR3aa: CASSQGGGLEDYTF

j_gene: TRBJ1-1
v_gene: TRBV5-6
abundance: .
d_gene: .
CDR3nt: TGTGCCAGCAGCTTGGCAAGTCTCGGAGCTTTCTTT
CDR3aa: CASSLASLGAFF

j_gene: TRBJ2-2
v_gene: TRBV18
abundance: .
d_gene: TRBD2
CDR3nt: TGTGCCAGCTCACCGATAGCGGGAGGCACCGGGGAGCTGTTTTTT
CDR3aa: CASSPIAGGTGELFF

j_gene: TRBJ2-2
v_gene: TRBV7-2
abundance: .
d_gene: .
CDR3nt: TGTGCCAGCAGCTTAGAGGCGGCTGGGGAGCTGTTTTTT
CDR3aa: CASSLEAAGELFF

j_gene: TRBJ1-2
v_gene: TRBV7-9
abundance: .
d_gene: TRBD1
CDR3nt: TGTTCCAGCAGCCAGACAGGGATCCATGGCTACACCTTC
CDR3aa: CSSSQTGIHGYTF

j_gene: TRBJ1-2
v_gene: TRBV19
abundance: .
d_gene: TRBD1
CDR3nt: TGTGCCAGTAGGGTACAGGGGCGAGGGAACTATGGCTACACCTTC
CDR3aa: CASRVQGRGNYGYTF

j_gene: TRBJ1-2
v_gene: TRBV19
abundance: .
d_gene: .
CDR3nt: TGTGCCAGTAGTATCGGGGGAGGCGGCTACACCTTC
CDR3aa: CASSIGGGGYTF

j_gene: TRBJ1-1
v_gene: TRBV6-5
abundance: few
d_gene: TRBD1
CDR3nt: TGTGCCAGCACACAAAACCGACAGGGGAAAGCTTTCTTT
CDR3aa: CASTQNRQGKAFF

j_gene: TRBJ1-5
v_gene: TRBV7-2
abundance: few
d_gene: .
CDR3nt: TGTGCCAGCAGCTTAGGACAGGTCAATCAGCCCCAGCATTTT
CDR3aa: CASSLGQVNQPQHF

j_gene: TRBJ2-3
v_gene: TRBV28
abundance: .
d_gene: .
CDR3nt: TGTGCCAGCAGTTCAGTTTTAGATACGCAGTATTTT
CDR3aa: CASSSVLDTQYF

j_gene: TRBJ1-2
v_gene: TRBV7-9
abundance: .
d_gene: .
CDR3nt: TGTGCCAGCAGCTTAAATCGGGGGGACTATGGCTACACCTTC
CDR3aa: CASSLNRGDYGYTF

j_gene: TRBJ1-2
v_gene: TRBV6-5
abundance: .
d_gene: .
CDR3nt: TGTGCCAGCAGTCCTCAGGGGTACGGTGGCTACACCTTC
CDR3aa: CASSPQGYGGYTF

j_gene: TRBJ1-6
v_gene: TRBV6-5
abundance: few
d_gene: .
CDR3nt: TGTGCCAGCAGTGAACTCCCGTTGGACAGCAGAGCGCTCTTT
CDR3aa: CASSELPLDSRALF

j_gene: TRBJ1-2
v_gene: TRBV6-4
abundance: .
d_gene: .
CDR3nt: TGTGCCAGCAGGGACCCGGAGTCCTATGGCTACACCTTC
CDR3aa: CASRDPESYGYTF

j_gene: TRBJ2-2
v_gene: TRBV19
abundance: .
d_gene: TRBD2
CDR3nt: TGTGCCAGTAGTACCTTAGCGGGGGGGCCAGTATATACCGGGGAGCTGTTTTTT
CDR3aa: CASSTLAGGPVYTGELFF

j_gene: TRBJ1-2
v_gene: TRBV6-6
abundance: once
d_gene: TRBD1
CDR3nt: TGTGCCAGCACCCCTAGACAGGGCGGCTATGGCTACACCTTC
CDR3aa: CASTPRQGGYGYTF

j_gene: TRBJ2-7
v_gene: TRBV5-8
abundance: .
d_gene: .
CDR3nt: TGTGCCAGTGGGACAATCTCCTACGAGCAGTACTTC
CDR3aa: CASGTISYEQYF

j_gene: TRBJ2-5
v_gene: TRBV2
abundance: .
d_gene: .
CDR3nt: TGTGCCAGCAGTAGACGGGATGGTGGCGAGACCCAGTACTTC
CDR3aa: CASSRRDGGETQYF

j_gene: TRBJ1-1
v_gene: TRBV5-1
abundance: .
d_gene: .
CDR3nt: TGCGCCAGCAGCTCCGGGACACCGAACACTGAAGCTTTCTTT
CDR3aa: CASSSGTPNTEAFF

j_gene: TRBJ2-1
v_gene: TRBV12-5
abundance: .
d_gene: .
CDR3nt: TGTGCTAGTGGATCCGGGACTCCTTCCTACAATGAGCAGTTCTTC
CDR3aa: CASGSGTPSYNEQFF

j_gene: TRBJ2-5
v_gene: TRBV7-2
abundance: .
d_gene: .
CDR3nt: TGTGCCAGCGGGCCCGGAGAGACCCAGTACTTC
CDR3aa: CASGPGETQYF

j_gene: TRBJ1-5
v_gene: TRBV10-3
abundance: .
d_gene: .
CDR3nt: TGTGCCACCCGCGAGGGCAATCAGCCCCAGCATTTT
CDR3aa: CATREGNQPQHF

j_gene: TRBJ1-3
v_gene: TRBV27
abundance: .
d_gene: .
CDR3nt: TGTGCCAGCAGCACCCTCGACTCAGGGTCTGGAAACACCATATATTTT
CDR3aa: CASSTLDSGSGNTIYF

j_gene: TRBJ1-6
v_gene: TRBV4-3
abundance: few
d_gene: .
CDR3nt: TGCGCCAGCAGCCAAGATGATCCCCAGTTTTCCTATAATTCACCCCTCCACTTT
CDR3aa: CASSQDDPQFSYNSPLHF

j_gene: TRBJ2-3
v_gene: TRBV5-6
abundance: .
d_gene: .
CDR3nt: TGTGCCAGCAGCTTCGCTAGCAATCCCCCGCAGTATTTT
CDR3aa: CASSFASNPPQYF

j_gene: TRBJ2-5
v_gene: TRBV13
abundance: .
d_gene: TRBD2
CDR3nt: TGTGCCAGCAGCCGGACTAGTCGTGGAGAGACCCAGTACTTC
CDR3aa: CASSRTSRGETQYF

j_gene: TRBJ2-5
v_gene: TRBV5-4
abundance: .
d_gene: .
CDR3nt: TGTGCCAGCAGCCCGGGTGGAGAGACCCAGTACTTC
CDR3aa: CASSPGGETQYF

j_gene: TRBJ1-6
v_gene: TRBV5-6
abundance: few
d_gene: .
CDR3nt: TGTGCCAGCAGCTTGTGGAGGGGTAATTCCCCCCTCCACTTT
CDR3aa: CASSLWRGNSPLHF

j_gene: TRBJ2-6
v_gene: TRBV5-1
abundance: .
d_gene: TRBD2
CDR3nt: TGCGCCAGCAGCTCTGCCGGGGGGGCCGCCAACGTCCTGACTTTC
CDR3aa: CASSSAGGAANVLTF

j_gene: TRBJ2-5
v_gene: TRBV4-1
abundance: .
d_gene: TRBD2
CDR3nt: TGCGCCAGCAGCCTCCTGACTAGCGGGGGGGTCCCCTCCTACGGGCAGTACTTC
CDR3aa: CASSLLTSGGVPSYGQYF

j_gene: TRBJ1-5
v_gene: TRBV10-2
abundance: .
d_gene: .
CDR3nt: TGCGCCAGCAGTGACGGGAGATATCAGCCCCAGCATTTT
CDR3aa: CASSDGRYQPQHF

j_gene: TRBJ1-3
v_gene: TRBV5-5
abundance: .
d_gene: .
CDR3nt: TGTGCCAGCAGCACCAAGGCGGCTGGAAACACCATATATTTT
CDR3aa: CASSTKAAGNTIYF

j_gene: TRBJ2-3
v_gene: TRBV4-3
abundance: once
d_gene: TRBD2
CDR3nt: TGCGCCAGCAGCCAAGATTTGGGCGGGGGGCGCACAGATACGCAGTATTTT
CDR3aa: CASSQDLGGGRTDTQYF

j_gene: TRBJ2-7
v_gene: TRBV19
abundance: .
d_gene: .
CDR3nt: TGTGCCAGTAGTAAAGATACAGGGATCCACGAGCAGTACTTC
CDR3aa: CASSKDTGIHEQYF

j_gene: TRBJ1-4
v_gene: TRBV5-1
abundance: .
d_gene: .
CDR3nt: TGCGCCAGCAGCTTGATGACGGGAGAAAAACTGTTTTTT
CDR3aa: CASSLMTGEKLFF